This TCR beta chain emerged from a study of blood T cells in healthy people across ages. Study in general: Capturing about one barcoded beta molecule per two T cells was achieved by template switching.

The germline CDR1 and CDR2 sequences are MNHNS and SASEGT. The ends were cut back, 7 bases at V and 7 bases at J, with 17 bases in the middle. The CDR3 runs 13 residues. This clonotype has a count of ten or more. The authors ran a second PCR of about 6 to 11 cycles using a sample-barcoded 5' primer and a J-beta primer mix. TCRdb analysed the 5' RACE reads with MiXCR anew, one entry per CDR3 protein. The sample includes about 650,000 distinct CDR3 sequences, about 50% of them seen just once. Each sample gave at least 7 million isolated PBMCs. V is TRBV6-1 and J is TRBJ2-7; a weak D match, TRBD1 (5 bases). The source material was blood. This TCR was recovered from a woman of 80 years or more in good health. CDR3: CASNGQSRREQYF. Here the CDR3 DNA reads TGTGCCAGCAATGGACAAAGCCGAAGGGAGCAGTACTTC.